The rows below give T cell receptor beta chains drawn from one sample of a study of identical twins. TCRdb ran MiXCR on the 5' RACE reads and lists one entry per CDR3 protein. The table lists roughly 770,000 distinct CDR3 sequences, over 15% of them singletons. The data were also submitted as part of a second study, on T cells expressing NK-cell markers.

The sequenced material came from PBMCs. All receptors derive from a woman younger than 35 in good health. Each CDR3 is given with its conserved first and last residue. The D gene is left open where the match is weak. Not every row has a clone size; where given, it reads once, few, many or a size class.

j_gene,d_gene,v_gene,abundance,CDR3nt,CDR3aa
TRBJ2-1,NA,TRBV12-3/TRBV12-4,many,TGTGCCAGCGAGACTAGACCTTCCTACAATGAGCAGTTCTTC,CASETRPSYNEQFF
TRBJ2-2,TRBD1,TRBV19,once,TGTGCCAGTAGTATAGATCTCCGGACAGGGGGCATCGGGGAGCTGTTTTTT,CASSIDLRTGGIGELFF
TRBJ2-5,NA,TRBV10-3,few,TGTGCCACGACGACTAGTCTTCTAGAGACCCAGTACTTC,CATTTSLLETQYF
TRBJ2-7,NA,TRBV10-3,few,TGTGCCATCAGTGAGTCAGGGTCCCCTAGCGACGAGCAGTACTTC,CAISESGSPSDEQYF
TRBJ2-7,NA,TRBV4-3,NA,TGCGCCAGCAGCCAAGAAAGGATGTTGGGGGCCGAGCAGTACTTC,CASSQERMLGAEQYF
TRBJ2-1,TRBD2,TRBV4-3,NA,TGCGCCAGCAGCCGGACGAGCGGGAGGTCCTACAATGAGCAGTTCTTC,CASSRTSGRSYNEQFF
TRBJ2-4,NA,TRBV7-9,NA,TGTGCCAGCAGCTTAGGCCCCCATAAAGCGAAAAACATTCAGTACTTC,CASSLGPHKAKNIQYF
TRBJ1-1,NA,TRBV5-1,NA,TGCGCCAGCAGCTTAAGGGCAGGGAAGGCGAACACTGAAGCTTTCTTT,CASSLRAGKANTEAFF
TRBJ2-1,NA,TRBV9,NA,TGTGCCAGCAGCGTAGCGGCTCTGAATGAGCAGTTCTTC,CASSVAALNEQFF
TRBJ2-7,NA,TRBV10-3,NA,TGTGCCATCAGTGAGGGGAGTACCCCGTACTTC,CAISEGSTPYF
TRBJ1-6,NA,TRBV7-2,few,TGTGCCAGCAGCTACGGGGAAACCCTCCACTTT,CASSYGETLHF
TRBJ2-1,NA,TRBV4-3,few,TGCGCCAGCAGCCAGAAACAGGGTAGGAATGAGCAGTTCTTC,CASSQKQGRNEQFF
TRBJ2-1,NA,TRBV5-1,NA,TGCGCCAGCAGAAAAAGAACGTACAATGAGCAGTTCTTC,CASRKRTYNEQFF
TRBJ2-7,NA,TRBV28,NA,TGTGCCAGCAGACCTGACGGAATCTCCTACGAGCAGTACTTC,CASRPDGISYEQYF
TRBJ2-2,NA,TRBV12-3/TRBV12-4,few,TGTGCCAGCAGTTCGAGCGGGTCGAACACCGGGGAGCTGTTTTTT,CASSSSGSNTGELFF
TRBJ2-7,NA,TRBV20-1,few,TGCAGTGCTCAAGGGACTGGAACCTACGAGCAGTACTTC,CSAQGTGTYEQYF
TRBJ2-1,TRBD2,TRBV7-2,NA,TGTGCCAGCAGCCGTTTCCCTAGCGGGGGATCCAATGAGCAGTTCTTC,CASSRFPSGGSNEQFF
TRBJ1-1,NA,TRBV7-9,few,TGTGCCAGCAGCCTGGACCGGTCTGAAGCTTTCTTT,CASSLDRSEAFF
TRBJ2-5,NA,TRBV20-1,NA,TGCAGTACAGACAGGTACCAAGAGACCCAGTACTTC,CSTDRYQETQYF
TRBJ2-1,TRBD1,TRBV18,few,TGTGCCAGCTCATCCGGGACAGGGAGGGTCCTACCGGGCTACAATGAGCAGTTCTTC,CASSSGTGRVLPGYNEQFF
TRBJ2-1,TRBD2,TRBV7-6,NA,TGTGCCAGCAGCCCATCGACTAGCGGGAGTGTGAATGAGCAGTTCTTC,CASSPSTSGSVNEQFF
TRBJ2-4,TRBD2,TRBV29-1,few,TGCAGCGCCGGGACTAGCGGGAGTTGGGCCAAAAACATTCAGTACTTC,CSAGTSGSWAKNIQYF
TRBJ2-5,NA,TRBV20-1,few,TGCAGTGCTAGAGATCTTTCGGGGCTCCAAGAGACCCAGTACTTC,CSARDLSGLQETQYF
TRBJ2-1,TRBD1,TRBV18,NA,TGTGCCAGCTCACAACAGGGGGACGGCTACAATGAGCAGTTCTTC,CASSQQGDGYNEQFF
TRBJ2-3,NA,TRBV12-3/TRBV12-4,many,TGTGCCAGCAGTTTCGTAGCGGCGACAGATACGCAGTATTTT,CASSFVAATDTQYF
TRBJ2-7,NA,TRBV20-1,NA,TGCAGTGCTCCGGGCGGGCTAAGCTCCTACGAGCAGTACTTC,CSAPGGLSSYEQYF
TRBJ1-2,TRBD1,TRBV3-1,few,TGTGCCAGCAGCCGGAACAGGGGAGGCTATGGCTACACCTTC,CASSRNRGGYGYTF
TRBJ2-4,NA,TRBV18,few,TGTGCCAGCTCACCAACACAGGAAAACATTCAGTACTTC,CASSPTQENIQYF
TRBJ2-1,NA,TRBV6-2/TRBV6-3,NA,TGTGCCAGCATCCGAGAGCTCAGGGCCGATGAGCAGTTCTTC,CASIRELRADEQFF
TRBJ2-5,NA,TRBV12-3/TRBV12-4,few,TGTGCCAGCAGACTACCCAGGGACTTCCAAGAGACCCAGTACTTC,CASRLPRDFQETQYF
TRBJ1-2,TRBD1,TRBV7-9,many,TGTGCCAGCAGCCCGACAGGGACTAACTATGGCTACACCTTC,CASSPTGTNYGYTF
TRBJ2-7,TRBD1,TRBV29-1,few,TGCAGCGTTGTCCTTGAGGACAGGGGGTCCGAGCAGTACTTC,CSVVLEDRGSEQYF
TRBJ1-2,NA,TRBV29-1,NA,TGCAGCGTTGGGAACACCAACTATGGCTACACCTTC,CSVGNTNYGYTF
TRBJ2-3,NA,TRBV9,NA,TGTGCCAGCACCCTGACCGGGGGAGTTAGCACAGATACGCAGTATTTT,CASTLTGGVSTDTQYF
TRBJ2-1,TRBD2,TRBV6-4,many,TGTGCCAGCAGTCATAGCGGGACTTCCTACAATGAGCAGTTCTTC,CASSHSGTSYNEQFF
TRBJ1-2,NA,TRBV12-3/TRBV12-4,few,TGTGCCAGCAGTTTATGGCAGGGACCAGACTATGGCTACACCTTC,CASSLWQGPDYGYTF
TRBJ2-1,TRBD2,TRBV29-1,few,TGCAGCGTGGGACTAAGGGCGAACAATGAGCAGTTCTTC,CSVGLRANNEQFF
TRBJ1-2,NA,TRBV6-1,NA,TGTGCCAGCAGTGCATCCACAGGGTTTTATGGCTACACCTTC,CASSASTGFYGYTF
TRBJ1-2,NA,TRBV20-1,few,TGCAGTGCTGCCGCCGGGACATCTCATGGCTACACCTTC,CSAAAGTSHGYTF
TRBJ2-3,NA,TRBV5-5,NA,TGTGCCAGCAGCTTAATGCACACAGATACGCAGTATTTT,CASSLMHTDTQYF
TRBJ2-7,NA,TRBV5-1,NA,TGCGCCAGCAGCTTGGCCGGATTCCCCTACTATACCTACGAGGAGCAGTACTTC,CASSLAGFPYYTYEEQYF
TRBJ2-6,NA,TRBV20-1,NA,TGCAGTGCTAGAGATTATCTTGGCACACGTACTGGGGCCAACGTCCTGACTTTC,CSARDYLGTRTGANVLTF
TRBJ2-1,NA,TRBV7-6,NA,TGTGCCAGCAGCGGAAGGACTACCGATGAGCAGTTCTTC,CASSGRTTDEQFF
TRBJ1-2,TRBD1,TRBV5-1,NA,TGCGCCAGCAGCTTGGATAGACAGGGGACGGTAGGCTACACCTTC,CASSLDRQGTVGYTF
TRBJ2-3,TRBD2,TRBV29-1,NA,TGCAGCGTTGAAGGGGCAGCGGGGGGACCGGATACGCAGTATTTT,CSVEGAAGGPDTQYF
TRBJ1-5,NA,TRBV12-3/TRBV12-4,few,TGTGCCAGCAGTCTTAGGCCTGGATTCTATAGCAATCAGCCCCAGCATTTT,CASSLRPGFYSNQPQHF
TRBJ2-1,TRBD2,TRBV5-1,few,TGCGCCAGCAGCTCCTATCTAGCGGGAGTTCACAATGAGCAGTTCTTC,CASSSYLAGVHNEQFF
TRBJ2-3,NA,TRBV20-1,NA,TGCAGTGCTAGAGAGGAAGGGCGCCGACCAGATACGCAGTATTTT,CSAREEGRRPDTQYF
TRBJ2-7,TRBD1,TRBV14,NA,TGTGCCAGCAGCTTACCCGGGACAGGGCCGGAGCAGTACTTC,CASSLPGTGPEQYF
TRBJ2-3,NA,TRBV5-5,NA,TGTGCCAGCAGGCTTTCAGGTTGGGACAAAGGCACAGATACGCAGTATTTT,CASRLSGWDKGTDTQYF
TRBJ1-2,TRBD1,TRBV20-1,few,TGCAGGGCCGTAGAGGGACAGTATTATGGCTACACCTTC,CRAVEGQYYGYTF
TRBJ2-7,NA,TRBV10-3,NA,TGTGCCATCAGTGAGTCGAAGGCACTGGCGGGGTACGAGCAGTACTTC,CAISESKALAGYEQYF
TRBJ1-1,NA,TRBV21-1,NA,TGTGATACGACAGATGAAGCTTTCTTT,CDTTDEAFF
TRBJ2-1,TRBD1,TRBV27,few,TGTGCCAGCAGTTTCCTCGGGGGACAGGGAGGCAATGAGCAGTTCTTC,CASSFLGGQGGNEQFF